This is a list of T cell receptor beta chains from one sample in a study of T-cell memory formation after mild COVID-19. TCRdb called the 5' RACE reads again in MiXCR, with one record for every CDR3 protein. The sample has 500,000 to 550,000 distinct CDR3 sequences, around 21% seen once. What was sequenced was PBMCs or a T cell subset sorted from them (not recorded which). The receptor source for this set is an adult woman who had mild COVID-19 (a few samples of this study predate the infection). Cell type and time point are not known. Both conserved end residues are part of each CDR3. The D gene is left open where the match is weak. Clone size, where shown, is once, few, many, or a class for clones that have expanded.

v_call	clone_size	d_call	j_call	cdr3_aa	cdr3_nt
TRBV3-1	-	-	TRBJ1-3	CASSQFGGARSGNTIYF	TGTGCCAGCAGCCAGTTTGGGGGGGCTAGGTCTGGAAACACCATATATTTT
TRBV4-3	-	-	TRBJ2-2	CASSQDPRTNTGELFF	TGCGCCAGCAGCCAAGATCCCAGGACGAACACCGGGGAGCTGTTTTTT
TRBV7-2	-	-	TRBJ2-3	CASSRSYADTQYF	TGTGCCAGCAGCCGGTCATATGCAGATACGCAGTATTTT
TRBV20-1	few	-	TRBJ2-7	CSAGLGRVISYEQYF	TGCAGTGCTGGCTTGGGGCGGGTCATCTCCTACGAGCAGTACTTC
TRBV5-1	-	TRBD1	TRBJ1-1	CASSSGTGVEAFF	TGCGCCAGCAGCTCCGGGACAGGGGTTGAAGCTTTCTTT
TRBV11-2	-	TRBD1	TRBJ2-4	CASSSHRGPGSIQYF	TGTGCCAGCAGCTCGCACAGGGGCCCGGGAAGCATTCAGTACTTC
TRBV12-3/TRBV12-4	-	-	TRBJ1-1	CASRTIRNTEAFF	TGTGCCAGCAGAACTATCAGGAACACTGAAGCTTTCTTT
TRBV5-1	few	-	TRBJ2-3	CASSVVGDTQYF	TGCGCCAGCAGCGTAGTGGGAGATACGCAGTATTTT
TRBV9	-	-	TRBJ2-5	CASSAGNKETQYF	TGTGCCAGCAGCGCGGGAAACAAAGAGACCCAGTACTTC
TRBV24-1	-	-	TRBJ2-6	CATSDHTGPGANVLTF	TGTGCCACCAGTGATCATACAGGTCCTGGGGCCAACGTCCTGACTTTC
TRBV7-3	-	-	TRBJ2-2	CASSLGQAGELFF	TGTGCCAGCAGCTTAGGGCAGGCCGGGGAGCTGTTTTTT
TRBV6-5	once	TRBD2	TRBJ2-1	CASSKLAGGRNEQFF	TGTGCCAGCAGTAAACTAGCGGGGGGTCGCAATGAGCAGTTCTTC
TRBV12-3/TRBV12-4	-	TRBD2	TRBJ2-3	CASSLYTSGGSTDTQYF	TGTGCCAGCAGTTTATATACTAGCGGAGGGAGCACAGATACGCAGTATTTT
TRBV7-8	-	-	TRBJ2-2	CASSLFGGQYTGELFF	TGTGCCAGCAGCTTATTTGGCGGCCAGTACACCGGGGAGCTGTTTTTT
TRBV7-2	few	-	TRBJ2-3	CASSLGVAADTQYF	TGTGCCAGCAGCTTAGGGGTAGCGGCAGATACGCAGTATTTT
TRBV10-3	-	TRBD1	TRBJ1-1	CAISESATSTGSEAFF	TGTGCCATCAGTGAGTCTGCTACTTCGACAGGGTCTGAAGCTTTCTTT
TRBV5-1	-	TRBD1	TRBJ2-7	CASRTTGTGRKLLSYEQYF	TGCGCCAGCAGGACCACCGGGACAGGGCGAAAACTTCTCTCCTACGAGCAGTACTTC
TRBV6-5	-	TRBD2	TRBJ2-7	CASSPLAGEYSYEQYF	TGTGCCAGCAGTCCACTAGCGGGGGAATATTCCTACGAGCAGTACTTC
TRBV25-1	-	-	TRBJ2-5	CASSESEGQETQYF	TGTGCCAGCAGTGAATCTGAGGGGCAAGAGACCCAGTACTTC
TRBV5-1	few	TRBD1	TRBJ2-1	CASSAKGASYNEQFF	TGCGCCAGCAGCGCGAAGGGGGCCTCCTACAATGAGCAGTTCTTC
TRBV2	-	-	TRBJ1-4	CASSEWGLHATNEKLFF	TGTGCCAGCAGTGAATGGGGCCTACACGCAACTAATGAAAAACTGTTTTTT
TRBV27	-	-	TRBJ2-1	CDSSTQGSSYNEQFF	TGTGACAGCAGTACCCAGGGGAGCTCCTACAATGAGCAGTTCTTC
TRBV10-3	-	-	TRBJ1-1	CAIRTVGNTEAFF	TGTGCCATCAGAACCGTGGGGAACACTGAAGCTTTCTTT
TRBV20-1	-	TRBD2	TRBJ2-1	CSARAPSGGAGEQFF	TGCAGTGCTAGAGCACCAAGCGGGGGGGCCGGTGAGCAGTTCTTC
TRBV20-1	few	TRBD1	TRBJ2-7	CSASPRDRGNVEQYF	TGCAGTGCTAGCCCCCGGGACAGGGGGAATGTCGAGCAGTACTTC
TRBV29-1	-	-	TRBJ2-2	CSVEDARLTNTGELFF	TGCAGCGTTGAAGATGCCAGGCTGACGAACACCGGGGAGCTGTTTTTT
TRBV10-3	few	TRBD1	TRBJ2-7	CAIGTGVPYEQYF	TGTGCCATTGGGACAGGGGTTCCCTACGAGCAGTACTTC
TRBV5-1	-	-	TRBJ2-7	CASSPRQEKYEQYF	TGCGCCAGCAGCCCGCGACAGGAAAAATACGAGCAGTACTTC
TRBV7-3	few	TRBD2	TRBJ2-2	CASSLGLAGDGGELFF	TGTGCCAGCAGCTTAGGGCTAGCGGGAGACGGCGGGGAGCTGTTTTTT
TRBV7-6	few	-	TRBJ2-1	CASSLLGGKHNEQFF	TGTGCCAGCAGCTTACTAGGGGGGAAACACAATGAGCAGTTCTTC
TRBV19	-	TRBD2	TRBJ2-3	CASRWTSGRTDTQYF	TGTGCCAGTCGATGGACTAGCGGGAGGACAGATACGCAGTATTTT
TRBV12-3/TRBV12-4	-	-	TRBJ2-1	CASSPRGASSYNEQFF	TGTGCCAGCAGCCCCAGGGGGGCGAGCTCCTACAATGAGCAGTTCTTC
TRBV24-1	-	-	TRBJ2-1	CATSDGLHEQFF	TGTGCCACCAGTGATGGGTTACATGAGCAGTTCTTC
TRBV12-3/TRBV12-4	-	-	TRBJ2-6	CASSIRTAGANVLTF	TGTGCCAGCAGTATCCGGACGGCTGGGGCCAACGTCCTGACTTTC
TRBV20-1	-	-	TRBJ2-4	CSARVSGEDIQYF	TGCAGTGCTAGAGTTTCAGGGGAGGACATTCAGTACTTC
TRBV20-1	-	-	TRBJ1-1	CSARGMFMNTEAFF	TGCAGTGCTAGAGGAATGTTCATGAACACTGAAGCTTTCTTT
TRBV5-1	-	TRBD2	TRBJ2-7	CASSLTLAGTYEQYF	TGCGCCAGCAGTCTCACTCTAGCGGGAACCTACGAGCAGTACTTC
TRBV24-1	-	-	TRBJ1-1	CATSDDRNTEAFF	TGTGCCACCAGTGACGACAGGAACACTGAAGCTTTCTTT
TRBV5-6	-	-	TRBJ1-1	CASSLAGRWDTEAFF	TGTGCCAGCAGCTTGGCCGGGCGATGGGACACTGAAGCTTTCTTT
TRBV27	few	-	TRBJ1-5	CASSLRFADQPQHF	TGTGCCAGCAGTTTAAGATTTGCGGATCAGCCCCAGCATTTT
TRBV12-3/TRBV12-4	-	TRBD1	TRBJ1-2	CASSLNRDRSLRGYTF	TGTGCCAGCAGTCTAAACCGGGACAGGAGCCTTCGTGGCTACACCTTC
TRBV7-9	-	TRBD2	TRBJ2-1	CASSAGLVSYNEQFF	TGTGCCAGCAGCGCGGGACTAGTGTCCTACAATGAGCAGTTCTTC
TRBV7-3	few	TRBD1	TRBJ2-5	CASSLGRRGQGEETQYF	TGTGCCAGCAGCTTAGGCAGGAGGGGACAGGGGGAAGAGACCCAGTACTTC
TRBV29-1	-	TRBD1	TRBJ2-5	CSGRGQEETQYF	TGCAGCGGGAGGGGACAGGAAGAGACCCAGTACTTC
TRBV4-2	few	TRBD2	TRBJ2-7	CASSQLGLAGFEQYF	TGTGCCAGCAGCCAGCTGGGACTAGCGGGATTCGAGCAGTACTTC
TRBV5-5	few	-	TRBJ2-1	CASRLEGTSYNEQFF	TGTGCCAGCAGATTGGAGGGAACTTCCTACAATGAGCAGTTCTTC
TRBV4-1	-	TRBD2	TRBJ2-7	CASSLSGTSGYEQYF	TGCGCCAGCAGCCTATCCGGGACTAGCGGGTACGAGCAGTACTTC
TRBV5-1	many	-	TRBJ2-2	CASSLEAGWGSNTGELFF	TGCGCCAGCAGCTTGGAGGCCGGCTGGGGGTCGAACACCGGGGAGCTGTTTTTT
TRBV7-9	-	TRBD1	TRBJ2-7	CASSQTTGAGYEQYF	TGTGCCAGCAGCCAAACGACAGGGGCTGGTTACGAGCAGTACTTC
TRBV7-2	-	-	TRBJ2-5	CASERRRGQETQYF	TGTGCCAGCGAACGACGCAGGGGACAAGAGACCCAGTACTTC
TRBV11-2	few	-	TRBJ2-1	CASSLAGPGGEQFF	TGTGCCAGCAGCTTAGCAGGACCAGGCGGGGAGCAGTTCTTC
TRBV9	-	TRBD2	TRBJ2-1	CASSQGLAGAYNEQFF	TGTGCCAGCAGCCAGGGACTAGCGGGAGCTTACAATGAGCAGTTCTTC
TRBV7-2	many	-	TRBJ2-7	CASSPRGGSPYEQYF	TGTGCCAGCAGCCCCAGGGGCGGGAGCCCCTACGAGCAGTACTTC
TRBV6-2/TRBV6-3	few	TRBD2	TRBJ2-2	CASSYRSRRTSGGAMSTGELFF	TGTGCCAGCAGTTATCGCTCTCGACGGACTAGCGGGGGGGCAATGAGCACCGGGGAGCTGTTTTTT
TRBV29-1	few	-	TRBJ2-5	CSVRAAQETQYF	TGCAGCGTTCGGGCAGCTCAAGAGACCCAGTACTTC
TRBV12-3/TRBV12-4	few	-	TRBJ2-1	CASGPGGNEQFF	TGTGCCAGCGGGCCCGGGGGAAATGAGCAGTTCTTC
TRBV5-1	few	TRBD1	TRBJ2-3	CASSGQGARGDTQYF	TGCGCCAGCAGCGGGCAGGGGGCTCGGGGAGATACGCAGTATTTT
TRBV7-2	-	TRBD1	TRBJ2-7	CASSAGQGAVYEQYF	TGTGCCAGCAGCGCGGGACAGGGGGCGGTCTACGAGCAGTACTTC
TRBV15	-	-	TRBJ1-2	CATSRDKVGYGYTF	TGTGCCACCAGCAGAGATAAGGTGGGGTATGGCTACACCTTC